The 14 T cell receptor beta chains below all came from one sample that was sequenced in a study of CD8+CD57+ T cells in acquired aplastic anemia. Template material for TCR beta VDJ and CDR3 profiling consisted of genomic DNA. TCRdb reanalysed the reads using MiXCR and keeps one entry per CDR3 protein. The sample consists of around 400,000 distinct CDR3 sequences, just under 70% of them appearing once. The sequenced material came from sorted CD4+, CD8+, or CD8+CD57+ T cells (not recorded which) from PBMCs. The receptors stem from a human donor in good health, serving as a control.

The table lists this clonotype with a few counts. A much bigger clone sits one base away, suggesting this may be a read error. This chain links TRBV9 with TRBJ2-6, with D unclear. The CDR3 length is 14 residues. Germline CDR1 SGDLS, CDR2 YYNGEE. The CDR3 coding sequence is TGTGCCAGCAGCGTGACCTCTAGGGCCAACGTCCTGACTTTC. Residues: CASSVTSRANVLTF.

This chain links TRBV10-3 with TRBJ2-3; possibly TRBD1 or TRBD2 for D (5 bases each). The germline V gene has CDR1 ENHRY and CDR2 SYGVKD. This CDR3 region has 14 residues. Trimming took off 10 bases at V and 3 bases at J, with 17 bases between the two ends. CDR3 region: CATRTPRGTDTQYF. For the CDR3, the DNA is TGTGCCACTAGGACTCCGAGGGGTACAGATACGCAGTATTTT.

The chain employs TRBV7-2 and TRBJ2-3; 7 positions match TRBD2. The CDR3 has 15 amino acids. The V gene end was trimmed by 5 bases and the J gene end by 15 bases; junction bases not matched to a gene: 20. Germline V CDR1 and CDR2: SGHTA, FQGNSA. The CDR3 spells CASSDSGAHRDSHYF. In DNA, the CDR3 is TGTGCCAGCAGCGACAGCGGGGCGCACAGAGATAGCCACTATTTT.

This clonotype was counted once. Compared with germline, one end of the junction differs, possibly owing to a read error. The chain has TRBV7-2 and TRBJ2-5, with a tentative D call TRBD1 (5 bases). The CDR3 length is 14 residues. CDR1 and CDR2 from the germline V gene are SGHTA and FQGNSA. The CDR3 DNA sequence: TGTGCCAGCAGCCCAGGGCCCTCGGCGGAGACCGAGTACTTC. Translated: CASSPGPSAETEYF.

The gene calls are TRBV11-2 and TRBJ2-3; unclear D gene. The ends were cut back, 7 bases at V and 2 bases at J, with 16 bases in the middle. The germline gives CDR1 SGHAT, CDR2 FQNNGV. This CDR3 is 15 amino acids long. The CDR3 nucleotides read TGTGCCAGCATCTCGCGTCAGGTCCCCACAGATACGCAGTATTTT. Its translation: CASISRQVPTDTQYF.

The rearrangement joins TRBV7-6 to TRBJ1-6; 7 positions agree with TRBD1. The CDR3 has 15 amino acids. V lost 5 bases, J lost 19 bases, and 20 bases stayed unmatched. CDR1 and CDR2 from the germline V gene are SGHVS and FNYEAQ. The chain's CDR3 is CASSRGPGQNLNEHF. The CDR3 DNA follows: TGTGCCAGCAGCCGTGGTCCGGGACAGAATTTGAATGAGCACTTT.

This chain connects TRBV2 to TRBJ1-2; weak D call: TRBD1 (6 bases). The CDR3 has 13 residues. V shed 7 bases and J shed 4 bases, with 13 bases lying between them. CDR1 SNHLY and CDR2 FYNNEI come from the germline V gene. CDR3 in amino acids: CASTRGSLYGYTF. The CDR3 nucleotides are TGTGCCAGCACCAGGGGATCTCTCTATGGCTACACCTTC.

This clonotype was recorded a few times. The gene calls are TRBV6-2 or TRBV6-3 and TRBJ1-5, with D unresolved. Trimming stripped 2 bases from V and 6 bases from J, with 23 bases between. The CDR3 contains 18 residues. Per germline, CDR1 MNHEY and CDR2 SVGEGT. The CDR3 sequence is CASSYIGSAVAKGQPQHF. The CDR3 DNA reads as TGTGCCAGCAGTTACATCGGCAGCGCTGTTGCGAAGGGTCAGCCCCAGCATTTT.

For this clonotype: An end of the junction does not agree with germline; a read error may underlie this. The chain employs TRBV9 and TRBJ1-4, with D perhaps TRBD1 (5 bases). The germline CDR1 and CDR2 sequences are SGDLS and YYNGEE. The CDR3 runs 14 residues. The CDR3 nucleotides read TGTGCCAGCAGCGTGTACGACAGCAGCTATGGCTACATTTTT. Its protein is CASSVYDSSYGYIF.

As regards this clonotype: One end of the junction varies from germline; a read error may be responsible. The J gene is TRBJ1-4, the V gene TRBV7-2; the D is unclear. Germline V gives CDR1 SGHTA, CDR2 FQGNSA. The CDR3 has 14 amino acids. The CDR3 nucleotides read TGCGCCAGCAGCCGAACCGGGTATGCTGAAACTCTGTTTTTT. Amino acids: CASSRTGYAETLFF.

This clonotype was seen at least ten times. V and J are TRBV20-1 and TRBJ2-5; 7 bases match TRBD1. With V trimmed by 4 bases and J by 2 bases, 7 bases remained unmatched. CDR3 size: 14 residues. Germline CDR1 DFQATT, CDR2 SNEGSKA (reference sequence). The CDR3, as DNA: TGCAGTGCTATAGGGGACAGTCCTCAAGAGACCCAGTACTTC. Protein: CSAIGDSPQETQYF.

As for this clonotype: The conserved phenylalanine or tryptophan is not found at the CDR3 terminus, so this likely reflects a read error. The DNA is left out, because the CDR3 cannot be placed on it with certainty; the CDR3 is given as TCRdb lists it. This chain uses TRBV7-9 with TRBJ1-2; the table's D call TRBD1 went unverified against the DNA. The CDR3 numbers 13 amino acids, ends counted. The germline gives CDR1 SEHNR, CDR2 FQNEAQ (reference sequence). CDR3 sequence: CASSPADRSNYGY.

This sequence joins TRBV20-1 and TRBJ2-7, with D unresolved. Trimming took 8 bases from V and 4 from J, leaving 12 bases between them. The germline V gene encodes CDR1 DFQATT and CDR2 SNEGSKA (reference sequence). This CDR3 is 11 amino acids long. This chain's CDR3 is CSTPAGYEQYF. For the CDR3, the DNA is TGCAGTACTCCAGCTGGTTACGAGCAGTACTTC.

The rearrangement joins TRBV7-2 to TRBJ2-5; 7 bases match TRBD1. The J call may be wrong; the DNA end is better matched by TRBJ2-7. Germline V gives CDR1 SGHTA, CDR2 FQGNSA. The CDR3 consists of 14 residues. The CDR3 sequence is CASSLAGQADEQYF. CDR3 nucleotides: TGTGCCAGCAGCTTAGCTGGACAGGCGGACGAGCAGTACTTC.